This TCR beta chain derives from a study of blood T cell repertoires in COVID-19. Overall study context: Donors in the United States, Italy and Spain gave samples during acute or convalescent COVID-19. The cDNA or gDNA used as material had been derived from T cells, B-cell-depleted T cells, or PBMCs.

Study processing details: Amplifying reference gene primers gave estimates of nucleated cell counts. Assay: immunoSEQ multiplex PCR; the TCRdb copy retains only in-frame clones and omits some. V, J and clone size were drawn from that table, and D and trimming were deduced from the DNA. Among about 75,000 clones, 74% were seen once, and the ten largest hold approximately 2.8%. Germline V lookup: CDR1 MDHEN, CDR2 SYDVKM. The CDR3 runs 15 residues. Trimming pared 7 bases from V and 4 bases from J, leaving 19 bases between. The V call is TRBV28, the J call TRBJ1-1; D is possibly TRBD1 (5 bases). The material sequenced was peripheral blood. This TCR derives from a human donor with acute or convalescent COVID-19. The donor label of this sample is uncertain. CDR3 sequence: CASIPWEAQGTEAFF. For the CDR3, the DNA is TGTGCCAGCATCCCCTGGGAGGCCCAGGGCACTGAAGCTTTCTTT. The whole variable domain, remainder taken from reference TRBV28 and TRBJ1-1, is DVKVTQSSRYLVKRTGEKVFLECVQDMDHENMFWYRQDPGLGLRLIYFSYDVKMKEKGDIPEGYSVSREKKERFSLILESASTNQTSMYLCASIPWEAQGTEAFFGQGTRLTVV.